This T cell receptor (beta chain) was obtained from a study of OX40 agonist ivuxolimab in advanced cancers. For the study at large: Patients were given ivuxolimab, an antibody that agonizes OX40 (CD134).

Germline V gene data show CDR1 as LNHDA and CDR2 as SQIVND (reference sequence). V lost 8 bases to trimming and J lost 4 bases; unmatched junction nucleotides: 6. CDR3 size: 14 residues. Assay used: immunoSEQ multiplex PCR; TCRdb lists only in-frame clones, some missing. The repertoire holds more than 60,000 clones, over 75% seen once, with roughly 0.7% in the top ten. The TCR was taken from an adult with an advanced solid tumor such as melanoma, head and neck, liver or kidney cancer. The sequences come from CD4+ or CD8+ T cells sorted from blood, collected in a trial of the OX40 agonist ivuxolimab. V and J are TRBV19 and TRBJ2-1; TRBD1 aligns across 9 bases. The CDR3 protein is CASEDRGRYNEQFF. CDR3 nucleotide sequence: TGTGCCAGTGAGGACAGGGGTCGGTACAATGAGCAGTTCTTC.